What follows is one TCR beta chain and its context. Its antigen is not identified. The CDR3 length is 16 residues. Trimming shortened V by 1 base and J by 8 bases, and 17 bases separated the two germline ends. Germline V CDR1 and CDR2: LGHNA, YNFKEQ. What was sequenced were expressed TCRB transcripts, since all of the isolated RNA had been reverse transcribed. Produced via immunoSEQ multiplex PCR; TCRdb's table is partial and in-frame only. The table lists about 41,000 clones, approximately 62% of them singletons. These data originate in a study of beta chain features in type 1 diabetes. The study, taken as a whole, reports: For TCRB rearrangement, an influence of HLA type remained unresolved here. Researchers reported that naive, central memory and Treg TCRB repertoires appeared more similar in patients than in healthy donors. Shorter TCRB CDR3s, moderately but significantly so, were found in Type 1 diabetes patients in all four CD4+ subsets. In cDNA sequencing, cells with high TCR expression could be over-represented.

The V and J genes are TRBV4-2 and TRBJ1-4; D is ambiguous. Sequenced sample: Tregs from blood. This sequence was found in a man younger than 40 with type 1 diabetes. Some clones in this sample may be carry-over from other donors' samples. This CDR3 is CASSQGRGGISEKLFF. The CDR3 DNA is TGTGCCAGCAGCCAAGGGCGGGGAGGGATTTCGGAAAAACTGTTTTTT.